This entry describes one T cell receptor (beta chain). Its target is unknown. This CDR3 is also generated by other DNA sequences in the sample. The source of the sample is a study of PD-1 blockade in classical Hodgkin lymphoma. Broader study findings: Excluded were patients who started nivolumab under 1 year after ASCT, a group that had lower diversity.

CDR1 and CDR2 (germline): LNHDA, SQIVND (reference sequence). CDR3 size: 15 residues. Losses at the gene ends were 6 bases for V and 2 bases for J; bases not matched to a gene: 5. No patient escaped relapse after autologous stem cell transplantation, and brentuximab vedotin exposure varied. Some clones are missing from TCRdb's copy, which holds only in-frame ones; the method was immunoSEQ multiplex PCR. Here the sample spans more than 15,000 clones, around 86% being singletons. This chain connects TRBV19 to TRBJ1-5, with TRBD1 identical over 9 bases. This receptor was identified in a human donor with classical Hodgkin lymphoma. The input for sequencing was peripheral blood mononuclear cells (PBMCs), taken before the second cycle of nivolumab. CDR3 region: CASRGGQGGNQPQHF. DNA for the CDR3: TGTGCCAGTAGAGGGGGACAGGGCGGCAATCAGCCCCAGCATTTT.